These T cell receptor beta chains were read from a single sample in a study of T cell responses to AZD1222 COVID-19 vaccine. Produced via immunoSEQ multiplex PCR; TCRdb's table is partial and in-frame only. The sample lists about 130,000 clones; approximately 90% were seen once. The sequencing used peripheral blood, collected on day 0 of AZD1222 vaccination. These receptors all stem from an adult in good health. Both conserved end residues are part of each CDR3. Fields, in order: CDR3 DNA, CDR3 protein, D gene, J gene, V gene, clone size. D genes are given only for firm matches. The size entry is marked missing in some rows and otherwise reads once, few, many or a size class.

TGCGCCAGCAGCCAAGATGGCCACCAGCCCCAGCATTTT | CASSQDGHQPQHF | - | TRBJ1-5 | TRBV4-3 | -
TGTGCCAGCACGGGACCTCCTAACTATGGCTACACCTTC | CASTGPPNYGYTF | - | TRBJ1-2 | TRBV28 | -
TGTGCCAGCAGCTTAATTAATAGGGCAGCCCAGGGGCAGTTCTTC | CASSLINRAAQGQFF | - | TRBJ2-1 | TRBV7-9 | -
TGCGCCAGCAGCCAATTTTTTGGCTCCTACGAGCAGTACTTC | CASSQFFGSYEQYF | - | TRBJ2-7 | TRBV4-3 | -
TGTGCCAGCAGCGTAGGCGATCTAGCCAAAAACATTCAGTACTTC | CASSVGDLAKNIQYF | - | TRBJ2-4 | TRBV9 | -
TGTGCCAGCTCGTCGACTAGCGCCGGGGAGCTGTTTTTT | CASSSTSAGELFF | TRBD2 | TRBJ2-2 | TRBV18 | -
TGTGCCAGCAGTTTATTGGGCGGCGAGCAGTACTTC | CASSLLGGEQYF | - | TRBJ2-7 | TRBV12-3/TRBV12-4 | once
TGTGCCAGCAGCCAAGATCTTCTGGGACAGGGGTACACTGAAGCTTTCTTT | CASSQDLLGQGYTEAFF | TRBD1 | TRBJ1-1 | TRBV4-2 | -
TGTGCCAGCAGCCAAGACCCCGGACTAGCTGGTGAGACCCAGTACTTC | CASSQDPGLAGETQYF | TRBD2 | TRBJ2-5 | TRBV4-2 | few
TGTGCCAGCAGTTTATCAGGGGCAGGTAACGAGCAGTACTTC | CASSLSGAGNEQYF | - | TRBJ2-7 | TRBV27 | -
TGCGCCAGCAGCTCAGGCACAGATACGCAGTATTTT | CASSSGTDTQYF | - | TRBJ2-3 | TRBV5-1 | once
TGTGCCAGCAGCTTATTAGGGACTTCCGCTGAAGCTTTCTTT | CASSLLGTSAEAFF | - | TRBJ1-1 | TRBV7-9 | -
TGTGCCAGCAGCTTCTCGGGGGCGGCGTATGAAAAACTGTTTTTT | CASSFSGAAYEKLFF | - | TRBJ1-4 | TRBV7-2 | -
TGTGCCAGTAGTGTCCAAGGGACAGCTCTTAACTATGGCTACACCTTC | CASSVQGTALNYGYTF | TRBD1 | TRBJ1-2 | TRBV19 | -
TGTGCCAGCAGCCAAGATTCTAGCGGGGGTTCCTCCTACGAGCAGTACTTC | CASSQDSSGGSSYEQYF | TRBD2 | TRBJ2-7 | TRBV4-2 | few
TGTGCCAGCACCATGCCCCCCTCAGATACGCAGTATTTT | CASTMPPSDTQYF | - | TRBJ2-3 | TRBV6-5 | -
TGCGCCAGCAACTTGGGTAGGGGCGGTTCACCCCTCCACTTT | CASNLGRGGSPLHF | - | TRBJ1-6 | TRBV10-2 | -
TGTGCCAGCAGCCCCGGACACTCGAACACTGAAGCTTTCTTT | CASSPGHSNTEAFF | - | TRBJ1-1 | TRBV3-1/TRBV3-2 | -
TGTGCCATCAGGACAGGGTCTTCACCCCTCCACTTT | CAIRTGSSPLHF | TRBD1 | TRBJ1-6 | TRBV10-3 | -
TGTGCCAGCAGCTTACAGGTAACAGATACGCAGTATTTT | CASSLQVTDTQYF | - | TRBJ2-3 | TRBV11-2 | once
TGTGCCGGGGGACTAGCGGGGGGCCTTCATACGCAGTATTTT | CAGGLAGGLHTQYF | TRBD2 | TRBJ2-3 | TRBV30 | -
TGTGCCAGCAGCCCCGCGGGTGGTGGGTACGAGCAGTACTTC | CASSPAGGGYEQYF | - | TRBJ2-7 | TRBV9 | once
TGTGCCAGCAGTTTTTGGCCGGAGGCTGGGGAGCAGTACTTC | CASSFWPEAGEQYF | - | TRBJ2-7 | TRBV28 | -
TGTGCCAGTGATCGGGGGGCAACCGGGGAGCTGTTTTTT | CASDRGATGELFF | - | TRBJ2-2 | TRBV9 | -
TGTGCCAGCCGGCCGTTGGACAGGGGAGGGACTGAAGCTTTCTTT | CASRPLDRGGTEAFF | TRBD1 | TRBJ1-1 | TRBV6-5 | -
TGTGCCAGCAGTACCCCGGTAGGGGTTGATGAAAAACTGTTTTTT | CASSTPVGVDEKLFF | - | TRBJ1-4 | TRBV28 | -
TGTGCCAGCAGTCAGGACAGGGTACAACCCCTCCACTTT | CASSQDRVQPLHF | TRBD1 | TRBJ1-6 | TRBV6-5 | -
TGCGCCAGCAGAGACACCCTCCAAGAGACCCAGTACTTC | CASRDTLQETQYF | - | TRBJ2-5 | TRBV10-2 | -
TGTGCCAGCAGCAGGATCAAAGCGGCAAAGAAACTATACAATGAGCAGTTCTTC | CASSRIKAAKKLYNEQFF | - | TRBJ2-1 | TRBV5-8 | once
TGTGCCAGCAGTATACGTTCAATAAGGTGGACTGAAGCTTTCTTT | CASSIRSIRWTEAFF | - | TRBJ1-1 | TRBV6-5 | -
TGTGCCAGCAGCGGACAGGGGATTGGAAACACCATATATTTT | CASSGQGIGNTIYF | TRBD1 | TRBJ1-3 | TRBV7-2 | -
TGTGCCAGCAGTTTATTTCGGCGGAACCTCTACAATGAGCAGTTCTTC | CASSLFRRNLYNEQFF | - | TRBJ2-1 | TRBV28 | -
TGTGCCACCACCGAACCCCCGGGGCAGTCGGCTTTCTTT | CATTEPPGQSAFF | - | TRBJ1-1 | TRBV15 | -
TGTGCCAGCAGCCTGATGCAGATTGCAGATACGCAGTATTTT | CASSLMQIADTQYF | - | TRBJ2-3 | TRBV9 | -
TGCGCCAGCAGCGCCGCGGGGCAGGGGAGGAATGGCTACACCTTC | CASSAAGQGRNGYTF | - | TRBJ1-2 | TRBV5-1 | -
TGTGCCAGCAGCCTGAACGGCGGTGGAGGGGTCCCCTACGAGCAGTACTTC | CASSLNGGGGVPYEQYF | - | TRBJ2-7 | TRBV7-6 | once
TGTGCCAGCAGCTTGATAACGGGGGGGGTTAGCACAGATACGCAGTATTTT | CASSLITGGVSTDTQYF | TRBD2 | TRBJ2-3 | TRBV11-2 | once
TGTGCCAGCAGCCAGGGACACGACCACGAGCAGTACTTC | CASSQGHDHEQYF | - | TRBJ2-7 | TRBV3-1/TRBV3-2 | -
TGTGCCAGCAGCACCCCAGGGGCCATTTCGGGCAATGAGCAGTTCTTC | CASSTPGAISGNEQFF | - | TRBJ2-1 | TRBV9 | -
TGTGCCAGCACCACAGGGGGGCATGAAAAACTGTTTTTT | CASTTGGHEKLFF | TRBD1 | TRBJ1-4 | TRBV28 | -
TGCGCCAGCAGCCAATTACTAGCGGGGGAAAACAATGAGCAGTTCTTC | CASSQLLAGENNEQFF | TRBD2 | TRBJ2-1 | TRBV4-3 | -
TGTGCCAGCAGTTATTCCCCTGGGACTTCCTATGGCTACACCTTC | CASSYSPGTSYGYTF | - | TRBJ1-2 | TRBV6-5 | few
TGTGCCAGCAGCTCCGGACAGGCGCAGGGAAACACCATATATTTT | CASSSGQAQGNTIYF | TRBD1 | TRBJ1-3 | TRBV7-2 | -
TGTGCCAGCAGTTTTCGAGGGAGTCCTTATGGCTACACCTTC | CASSFRGSPYGYTF | - | TRBJ1-2 | TRBV28 | -
TGTGCCAGCAGTCTTATGAGGGGGATCTATGGCTACACCTTC | CASSLMRGIYGYTF | - | TRBJ1-2 | TRBV28 | -
TGCGCCAGCAGCTTGGAAGGGACCTCTAATCGGGCCTTC | CASSLEGTSNRAF | - | TRBJ2-7 | TRBV5-1 | many
TGTGCCAGCCCCAGAGTGAAGGGGGGACAAGAGACCCAGTACTTC | CASPRVKGGQETQYF | - | TRBJ2-5 | TRBV6-5 | -
TGCGCCAGCAGTACAGGGGTCGAACAGCCCCAGCATTTT | CASSTGVEQPQHF | TRBD1 | TRBJ1-5 | TRBV10-1 | -
TGCGCCAGCAGCTTCAGCCTGGGGCGGGAGACCCAGTACTTC | CASSFSLGRETQYF | - | TRBJ2-5 | TRBV5-1 | -